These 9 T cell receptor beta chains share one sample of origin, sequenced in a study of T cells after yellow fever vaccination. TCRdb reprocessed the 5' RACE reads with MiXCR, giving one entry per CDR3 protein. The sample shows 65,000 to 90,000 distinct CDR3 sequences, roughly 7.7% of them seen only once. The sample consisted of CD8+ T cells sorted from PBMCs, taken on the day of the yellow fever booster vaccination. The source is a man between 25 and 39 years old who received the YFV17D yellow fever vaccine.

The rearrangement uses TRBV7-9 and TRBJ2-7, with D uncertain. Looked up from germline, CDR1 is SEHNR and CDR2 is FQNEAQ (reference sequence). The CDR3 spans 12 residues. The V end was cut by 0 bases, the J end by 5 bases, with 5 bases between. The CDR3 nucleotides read TGTGCCAGCAGCTTAGCTACCCACGAGCAGTACTTC. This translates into CASSLATHEQYF.

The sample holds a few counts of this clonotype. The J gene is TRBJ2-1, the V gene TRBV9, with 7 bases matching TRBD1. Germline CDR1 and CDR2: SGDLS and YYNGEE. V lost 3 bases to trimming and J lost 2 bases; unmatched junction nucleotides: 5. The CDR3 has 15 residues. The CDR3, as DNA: TGTGCCAGCAGCGCCAGGGGGACAGCCTACAATGAGCAGTTCTTC. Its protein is CASSARGTAYNEQFF.

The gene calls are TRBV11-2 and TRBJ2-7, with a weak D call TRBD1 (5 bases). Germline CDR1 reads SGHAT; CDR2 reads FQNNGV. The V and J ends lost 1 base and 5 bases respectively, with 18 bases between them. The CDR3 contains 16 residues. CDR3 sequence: CASSLGLRVSSHEQYF. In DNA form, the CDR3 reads TGTGCCAGCAGCTTAGGTCTCAGGGTCTCTTCCCACGAGCAGTACTTC.

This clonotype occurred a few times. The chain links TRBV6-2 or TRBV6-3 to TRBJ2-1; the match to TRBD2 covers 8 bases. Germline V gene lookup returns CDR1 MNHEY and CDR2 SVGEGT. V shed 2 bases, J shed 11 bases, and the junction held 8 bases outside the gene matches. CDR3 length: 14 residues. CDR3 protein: CASSYQAGAGKQFF. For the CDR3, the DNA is TGTGCCAGCAGTTACCAAGCGGGAGCGGGAAAGCAGTTCTTC.

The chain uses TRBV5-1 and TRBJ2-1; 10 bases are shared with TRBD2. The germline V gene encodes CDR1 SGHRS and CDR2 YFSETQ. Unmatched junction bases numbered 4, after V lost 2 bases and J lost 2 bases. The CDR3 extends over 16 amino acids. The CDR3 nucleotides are TGCGCCAGCAGCTTCGGACTAGCGGAACCCTACAATGAGCAGTTCTTC. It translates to CASSFGLAEPYNEQFF. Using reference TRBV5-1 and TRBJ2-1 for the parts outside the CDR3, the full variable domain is KAGVTQTPRYLIKTRGQQVTLSCSPISGHRSVSWYQQTPGQGLQFLFEYFSETQRNKGNFPGRFSGRQFSNSRSEMNVSTLELGDSALYLCASSFGLAEPYNEQFFGPGTRLTVL.

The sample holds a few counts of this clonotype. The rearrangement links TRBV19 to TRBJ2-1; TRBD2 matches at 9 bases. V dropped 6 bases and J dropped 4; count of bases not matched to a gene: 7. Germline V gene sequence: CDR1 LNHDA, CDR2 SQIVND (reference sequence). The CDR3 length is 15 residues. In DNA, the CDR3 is TGTGCCAGTAGGGAGCTAGCGGGACAATACAATGAGCAGTTCTTC. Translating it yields CASRELAGQYNEQFF.

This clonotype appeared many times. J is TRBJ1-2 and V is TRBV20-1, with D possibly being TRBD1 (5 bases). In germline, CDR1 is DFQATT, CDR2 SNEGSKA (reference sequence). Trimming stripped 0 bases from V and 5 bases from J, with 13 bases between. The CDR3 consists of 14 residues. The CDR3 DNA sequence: TGCAGTGCTAGAGATGTCGCGACAGATTATGGCTACACCTTC. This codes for CSARDVATDYGYTF.

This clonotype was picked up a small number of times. DNA for the CDR3: TGTGCCAGCAGCCAAGCGGGCCGGGCAACAAACGGCGAGCAGTACTTC. It specifies CASSQAGRATNGEQYF. V is TRBV3-1 and J is TRBJ2-7; unclear D gene. Germline V gene lookup returns CDR1 LGHDT and CDR2 YNNKEL (reference sequence). The CDR3 contains 16 residues. Between the trimmed V and J ends, which lost 1 base and 6 bases, there was a span of 19 bases.

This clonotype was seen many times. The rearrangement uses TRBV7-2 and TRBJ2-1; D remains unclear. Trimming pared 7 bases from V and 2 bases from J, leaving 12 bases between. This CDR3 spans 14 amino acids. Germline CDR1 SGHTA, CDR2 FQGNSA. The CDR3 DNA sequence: TGTGCCAGCATGTATTCCCCACCCTACAATGAGCAGTTCTTC. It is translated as CASMYSPPYNEQFF.